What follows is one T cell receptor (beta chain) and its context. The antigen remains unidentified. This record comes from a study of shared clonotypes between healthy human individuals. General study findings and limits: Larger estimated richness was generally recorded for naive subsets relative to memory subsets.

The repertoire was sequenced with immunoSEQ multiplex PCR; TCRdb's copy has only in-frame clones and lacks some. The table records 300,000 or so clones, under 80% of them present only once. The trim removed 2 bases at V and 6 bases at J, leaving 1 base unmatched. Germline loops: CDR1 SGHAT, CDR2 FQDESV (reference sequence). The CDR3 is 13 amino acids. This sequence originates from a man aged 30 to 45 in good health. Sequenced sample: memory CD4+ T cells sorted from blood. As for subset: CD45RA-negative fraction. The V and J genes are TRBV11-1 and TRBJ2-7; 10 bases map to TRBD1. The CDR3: CASSLRTGGEQYF. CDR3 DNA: TGTGCCAGCAGCTTACGGACAGGGGGCGAGCAGTACTTC.